The sequence of this TCR beta chain was determined in a study of T cells in Graves' hyperthyroidism and ophthalmopathy. Study-wide results and limits: Median prediction lead before ophthalmopathy onset was around seven months with the model. Ophthalmopathy was separated from stable hyperthyroidism by a 13 V-J model.

Amplification targeted TCR beta CDR3 regions from RNA transcripts. An initial round of RT-PCR targeting the TCR CDR3 relied on the HTBI primer set. TCRdb fed the multiplex PCR reads into MiXCR, producing one record per CDR3 protein. The data contain about 590,000 distinct CDR3 sequences, around 14% of them singletons. This clonotype was counted many times. Its antigen is still unknown. The CDR3 consists of 14 residues. Looked up from germline, CDR1 is LGHDT and CDR2 is YNNKEL (reference sequence). V shed 0 bases and J shed 5 bases, with 11 bases lying between them. The clonotype was recovered from a woman in her twenties or thirties with Graves' hyperthyroidism. Sequenced: blood. This chain uses TRBV3-1 with TRBJ2-7; D is unclear. The CDR3 reads CASSQDSVVHEQYF. The CDR3 DNA is TGTGCCAGCAGCCAAGACTCGGTAGTGCACGAGCAGTACTTC.